These T cell receptor beta chains were read from a single sample in a study of blood T cell repertoires in COVID-19. Method: immunoSEQ multiplex PCR; TCRdb's copy keeps in-frame clones and lacks some. Of about 42,000 clones detected, around nine tenths appear once; the ten largest clones hold about 2.4%. The sample consisted of peripheral blood. These receptors originate from a human donor in a cohort sampled during active COVID-19. Both conserved end residues are part of each CDR3. A D gene is named only where the DNA matches it firmly. Only some rows state a clone size, as once, few, many or a class for expanded clones.

v_call,d_call,j_call,clone_size,cdr3_nt,cdr3_aa
TRBV3-1/TRBV3-2,TRBD1,TRBJ1-5,few,TGTGCCAGCAGCCAGGCGACAGGGGGGCAGCCCCAGCATTTT,CASSQATGGQPQHF
TRBV5-1,NA,TRBJ2-5,NA,TGCGCCAGCAGCCCCGTAAGGGGCCAACGGGAGACCCAGTACTTC,CASSPVRGQRETQYF
TRBV25-1,NA,TRBJ2-2,NA,TGTGCCAGCAGTGATACAACCAATACCCCCGGGGAGCTGTTTTTT,CASSDTTNTPGELFF
TRBV6-5,NA,TRBJ1-6,NA,TGTGCCAGCAGCCTCGGACGGGGAAATTCACCCCTCCACTTT,CASSLGRGNSPLHF
TRBV2,NA,TRBJ1-2,NA,TGTGCCAGCAGTGAAGAGACTCTGGGCTATGGCTACACCTTC,CASSEETLGYGYTF
TRBV5-6,NA,TRBJ1-2,NA,TGTGCCAGCAGCTTGGGCAGGGCTTATGGCTACACCTTC,CASSLGRAYGYTF
TRBV5-8,NA,TRBJ1-3,NA,TGTGCCAGCAGCGTAGCAGTCTCTGGAAACACCATATATTTT,CASSVAVSGNTIYF
TRBV18,NA,TRBJ1-3,NA,TGTGCCAGCTCACCACGGACTTCAGGGGCGTCTGGAAACACCATATATTTT,CASSPRTSGASGNTIYF
TRBV3-1/TRBV3-2,NA,TRBJ2-1,NA,TGTGCCAGCAGCCAAGACTTTAGCTCCTACAATGAGCAGTTCTTC,CASSQDFSSYNEQFF
TRBV19,TRBD1,TRBJ1-5,NA,TGTGCCAGTAGTCAGAGAAGAGACAGGGGCAATCAGCCCCAGCATTTT,CASSQRRDRGNQPQHF
TRBV3-1/TRBV3-2,TRBD1,TRBJ1-1,once,TGTGCCAGCAGCCAAGAGGACAGGATGCACACTGAAGCTTTCTTT,CASSQEDRMHTEAFF
TRBV4-1,NA,TRBJ1-1,NA,TGCGCCAGCAGCCAAGGACTGTTGAACCGGGATTCAAAAGGGGAAGCTTTCTTT,CASSQGLLNRDSKGEAFF
TRBV30,NA,TRBJ1-2,NA,TGTGCCTGGAGTGTTGCCCGGGGAGTCTACACCTTC,CAWSVARGVYTF
TRBV6-2/TRBV6-3,TRBD1,TRBJ1-2,NA,TGTGCCAGCAGTTACTCGGGACAGGGTGACTATGGCTACACCTTC,CASSYSGQGDYGYTF
TRBV27,TRBD1,TRBJ1-2,few,TGTGCCAGCAGGGAAGACAGGGGGCGAATCTATGGCTACACCTTC,CASREDRGRIYGYTF
TRBV13,NA,TRBJ2-1,NA,TGTGCCAGCAGCTTAGGCCTCGGCAATGAGCAGTTCTTC,CASSLGLGNEQFF
TRBV4-2,NA,TRBJ1-1,NA,TGTGCCAGCAGCCAAGAGGAAAGGGGCACTGAAGCTTTCTTT,CASSQEERGTEAFF
TRBV13,TRBD2,TRBJ2-3,NA,TGTGCCAGCAGCTTAGGCCGAAGCGGGGGGCCAGATACGCAGTATTTT,CASSLGRSGGPDTQYF
TRBV19,NA,TRBJ2-2,NA,TGTGCCAGTAGTATATTGGACTCCCGGGAGCTGTTTTTT,CASSILDSRELFF
TRBV9,TRBD2,TRBJ2-2,NA,TGTGCCAGCAGCTCCCGGCGGGGGGGCACCGGGGAGCTGTTTTTT,CASSSRRGGTGELFF
TRBV30,NA,TRBJ2-3,NA,TGTGCCTGGAGTGTACAAGGGGGCACAGATACGCAGTATTTT,CAWSVQGGTDTQYF
TRBV6-1,TRBD1,TRBJ2-3,NA,TGTGCCAGCAGTGAAATTGGACAGGGGGCAGATACGCAGTATTTT,CASSEIGQGADTQYF
TRBV9,TRBD1,TRBJ2-2,NA,TGTGCCAGCAGCGCGGGCGAAATACCTTCCGGGACAGGGGAGGCCGGGGAGCTGTTTTTT,CASSAGEIPSGTGEAGELFF
TRBV7-9,NA,TRBJ2-1,NA,TGTGCCAGCAGCTTAGGATTAGCCGGGTTAGATGAGCAGTTCTTC,CASSLGLAGLDEQFF
TRBV2,TRBD1,TRBJ2-5,NA,TGTGCCAGCGACAGGGTCCAAGAGACCCAGTACTTC,CASDRVQETQYF
TRBV7-8,TRBD2,TRBJ2-1,NA,TGTGCCAGCAGCTTAGGCACTAGCGGGGACTACAATGAGCAGTTCTTC,CASSLGTSGDYNEQFF
TRBV18,NA,TRBJ1-4,NA,TGTGCCAGCTCACCCGGACGGACAGATGAAAAACTGTTTTTT,CASSPGRTDEKLFF
TRBV29-1,NA,TRBJ2-3,NA,TGCAGCGTTGAACAACAGTCCAGCACAGATACGCAGTATTTT,CSVEQQSSTDTQYF
TRBV9,NA,TRBJ2-6,NA,TGTGCCAGCAGCGTAGGTCTATCCTCTGGGGCCAACGTCCTGACTTTC,CASSVGLSSGANVLTF